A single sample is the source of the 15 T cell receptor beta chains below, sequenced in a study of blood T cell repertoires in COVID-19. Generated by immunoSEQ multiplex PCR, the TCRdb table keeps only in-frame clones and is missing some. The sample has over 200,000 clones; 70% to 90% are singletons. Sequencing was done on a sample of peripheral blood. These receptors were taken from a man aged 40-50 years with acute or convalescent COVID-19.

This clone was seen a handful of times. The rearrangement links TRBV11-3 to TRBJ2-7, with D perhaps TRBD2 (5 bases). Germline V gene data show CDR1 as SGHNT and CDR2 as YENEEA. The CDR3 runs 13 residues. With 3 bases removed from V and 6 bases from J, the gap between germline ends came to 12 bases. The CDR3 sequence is CASSLRYEGEQYF. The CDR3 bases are TGTGCCAGCAGCTTGAGGTATGAGGGCGAGCAGTACTTC.

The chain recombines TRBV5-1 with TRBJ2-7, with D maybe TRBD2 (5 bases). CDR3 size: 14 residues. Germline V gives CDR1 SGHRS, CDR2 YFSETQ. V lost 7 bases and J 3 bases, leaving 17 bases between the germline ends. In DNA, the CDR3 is TGCGCCAGCCGATCGGCCGCGGGCGTCTACGAGCAGTACTTC. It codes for CASRSAAGVYEQYF.

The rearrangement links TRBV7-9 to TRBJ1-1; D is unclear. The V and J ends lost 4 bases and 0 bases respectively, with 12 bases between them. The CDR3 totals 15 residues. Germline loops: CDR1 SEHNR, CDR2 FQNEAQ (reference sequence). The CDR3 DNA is TGTGCCAGCAGCTCCAAGGCCGGGGTGAACACTGAAGCTTTCTTT. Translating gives CASSSKAGVNTEAFF.

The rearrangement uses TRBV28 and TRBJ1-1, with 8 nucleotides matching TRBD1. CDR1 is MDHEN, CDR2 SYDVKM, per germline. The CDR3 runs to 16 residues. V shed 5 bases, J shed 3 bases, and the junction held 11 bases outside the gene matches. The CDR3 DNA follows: TGTGCCAGCAGTCAACGACAGGGGCGCGGTTACACTGAAGCTTTCTTT. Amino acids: CASSQRQGRGYTEAFF.

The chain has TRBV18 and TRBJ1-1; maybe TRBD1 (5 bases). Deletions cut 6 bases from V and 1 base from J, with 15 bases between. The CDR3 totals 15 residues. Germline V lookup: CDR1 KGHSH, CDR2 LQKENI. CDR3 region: CASSPGRGENTEAFF. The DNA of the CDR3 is TGTGCCAGCTCCCCGGGGAGGGGAGAGAACACTGAAGCTTTCTTT.

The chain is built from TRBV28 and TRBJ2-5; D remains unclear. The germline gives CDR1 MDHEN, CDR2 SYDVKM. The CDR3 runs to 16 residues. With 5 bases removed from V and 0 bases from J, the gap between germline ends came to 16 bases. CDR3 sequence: CASSPLLPGYQETQYF. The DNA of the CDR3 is TGTGCCAGCAGTCCGCTGCTCCCAGGATACCAAGAGACCCAGTACTTC.

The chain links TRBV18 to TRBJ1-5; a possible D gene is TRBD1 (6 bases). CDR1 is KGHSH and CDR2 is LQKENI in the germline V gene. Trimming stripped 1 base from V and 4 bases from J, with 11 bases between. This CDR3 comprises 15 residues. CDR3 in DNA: TGTGCCAGCTCACCACTGGGGGCTTGGAATCAGCCCCAGCATTTT. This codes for CASSPLGAWNQPQHF. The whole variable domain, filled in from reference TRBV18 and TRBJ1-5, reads NAGVMQNPRHLVRRRGQEARLRCSPMKGHSHVYWYRQLPEEGLKFMVYLQKENIIDESGMPKERFSAEFPKEGPSILRIQQVVRGDSAAYFCASSPLGAWNQPQHFGDGTRLSIL.

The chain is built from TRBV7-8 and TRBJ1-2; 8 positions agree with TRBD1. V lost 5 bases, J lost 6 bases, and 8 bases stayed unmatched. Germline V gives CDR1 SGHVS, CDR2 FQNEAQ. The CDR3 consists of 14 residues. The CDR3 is CASSTYPTGDGYTF. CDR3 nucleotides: TGTGCCAGCAGCACCTATCCGACAGGGGATGGCTACACCTTC. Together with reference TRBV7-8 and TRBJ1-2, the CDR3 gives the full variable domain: GAGVSQSPRYKVAKRGQDVALRCDPISGHVSLFWYQQALGQGPEFLTYFQNEAQLDKSGLPSDRFFAERPEGSVSTLKIQRTQQEDSAVYLCASSTYPTGDGYTFGSGTRLTVV.

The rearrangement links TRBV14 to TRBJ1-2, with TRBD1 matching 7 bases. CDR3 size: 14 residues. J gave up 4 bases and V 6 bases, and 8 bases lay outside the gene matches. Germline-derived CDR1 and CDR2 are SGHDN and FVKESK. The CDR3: CASRRTGSLYGYTF. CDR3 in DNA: TGTGCCAGCAGGAGGACAGGCAGCCTCTATGGCTACACCTTC.

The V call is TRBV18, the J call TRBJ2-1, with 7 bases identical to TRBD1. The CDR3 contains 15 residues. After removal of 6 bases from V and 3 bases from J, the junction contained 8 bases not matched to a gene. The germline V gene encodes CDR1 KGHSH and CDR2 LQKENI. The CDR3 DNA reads TGTGCCAGCTCCCTCGGACAGGTGAGCTACAATGAGCAGTTCTTC. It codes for CASSLGQVSYNEQFF. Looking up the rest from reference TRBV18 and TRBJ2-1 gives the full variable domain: NAGVMQNPRHLVRRRGQEARLRCSPMKGHSHVYWYRQLPEEGLKFMVYLQKENIIDESGMPKERFSAEFPKEGPSILRIQQVVRGDSAAYFCASSLGQVSYNEQFFGPGTRLTVL.

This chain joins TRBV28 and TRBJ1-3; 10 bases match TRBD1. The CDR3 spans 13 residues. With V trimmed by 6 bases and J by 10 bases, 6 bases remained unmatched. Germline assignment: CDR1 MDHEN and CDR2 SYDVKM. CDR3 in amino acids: CASRRTGGSTIYF. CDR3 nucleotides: TGTGCCAGCAGACGGACAGGGGGTTCGACCATATATTTT. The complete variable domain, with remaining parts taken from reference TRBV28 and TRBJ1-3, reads DVKVTQSSRYLVKRTGEKVFLECVQDMDHENMFWYRQDPGLGLRLIYFSYDVKMKEKGDIPEGYSVSREKKERFSLILESASTNQTSMYLCASRRTGGSTIYFGEGSWLTVV.

CDR3: CASARWGEGYGYTF. DNA for the CDR3: TGTGCCAGCGCAAGGTGGGGGGAGGGGTATGGCTACACCTTC. V usage is TRBV2 and J usage is TRBJ1-2; D may be TRBD1 (5 bases). The germline CDR1 and CDR2 sequences are SNHLY and FYNNEI. The CDR3 contains 14 residues. The ends were cut back, 8 bases at V and 5 bases at J, with 18 bases in the middle.

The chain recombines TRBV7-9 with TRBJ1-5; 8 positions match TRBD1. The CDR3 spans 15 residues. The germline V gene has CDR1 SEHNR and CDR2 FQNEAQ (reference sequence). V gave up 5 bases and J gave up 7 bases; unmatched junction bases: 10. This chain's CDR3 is CASSSSGGPDQPQHF. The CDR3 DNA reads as TGTGCCAGCAGCAGCTCAGGGGGCCCCGACCAGCCCCAGCATTTT.

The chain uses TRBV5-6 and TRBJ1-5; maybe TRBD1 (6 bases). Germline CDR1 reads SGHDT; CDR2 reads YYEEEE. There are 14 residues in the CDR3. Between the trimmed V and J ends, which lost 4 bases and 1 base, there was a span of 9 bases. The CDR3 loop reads CASSTGQSNQPQHF. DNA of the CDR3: TGTGCCAGCAGCACCGGACAGAGCAATCAGCCCCAGCATTTT.

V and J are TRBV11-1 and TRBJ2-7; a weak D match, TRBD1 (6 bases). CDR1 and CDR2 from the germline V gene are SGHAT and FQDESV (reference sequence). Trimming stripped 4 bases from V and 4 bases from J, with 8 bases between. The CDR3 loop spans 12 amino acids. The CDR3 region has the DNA TGTGCCAGCAGCTCACAGGGTTACGAGCAGTACTTC. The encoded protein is CASSSQGYEQYF.